This TCR beta chain comes out of a study of T cells in Graves' hyperthyroidism and ophthalmopathy. The overall study: The authors collected peripheral blood at initial diagnosis, before any treatment.

The hyperthyroidism patients had all been newly diagnosed, and their disease duration was under 2 months. Their ages ranged from 18 to 65 years. Uncontrolled infection, other autoimmune disease, pregnancy or lactation barred patients from enrollment. CDR1 and CDR2 from the germline V gene are ENHRY and SYGVKD. The CDR3 length is 16 residues. Deletions cut 6 bases from V and 3 bases from J, with 17 bases between. This clonotype has ten or more counts. Its antigen remains unknown. Researchers amplified the TCR beta CDR3 regions from RNA transcripts. When the TCR CDR3 underwent first-round RT-PCR, the HTBI primer set was used. TCRdb ran MiXCR on the multiplex PCR reads and lists one entry per CDR3 protein. The sample has about 580,000 distinct CDR3 sequences, about 15% seen once. Overall study findings and caveats: Ophthalmopathy and stable hyperthyroidism were separated by a 13 V-J model.

The chain employs TRBV10-3 and TRBJ2-2; tentative D call: TRBD1 (5 bases). Sequenced: blood. The receptor comes from a woman between 25 and 40 years old with Graves' hyperthyroidism that later progressed to Graves' ophthalmopathy. CDR3 sequence (DNA): TGTGCCATCAGCGCCTGGGGCGAGCCTTACACCGGGGAGCTGTTTTTT. Its protein is CAISAWGEPYTGELFF.